The TCR beta chain under discussion was sequenced for a study of vaccination and CD4 T cells after COVID-19. The overall study: Median time from COVID diagnosis to post-COVID sampling was 101 days (35 to 161).

CDR1 is MNHEY and CDR2 is SVGEGT in the germline V gene. CDR3 length equals 13 residues. Positive PCR results dated from March to December 2020, before the US Alpha, Beta and Delta variants. TCRdb independently ran MiXCR on the PCR reads; one entry per CDR3 protein. The data show about 21,000 distinct CDR3 sequences, with about 58% seen just once and 0.8% to 1% held by the top ten. The sample was CD4+ T cells from blood, taken before SARS-CoV-2 vaccination. The clonotype was recovered from a human donor who had recovered from COVID-19. J is TRBJ2-7 and V is TRBV6-2 or TRBV6-3; D might be TRBD1 or TRBD2, each matching 5 bases. CDR3 nucleotides: TGTGTCAGTCGTCAGAGTGGGGGCTACGAGCAGTACTTC. Its protein is CVSRQSGGYEQYF.